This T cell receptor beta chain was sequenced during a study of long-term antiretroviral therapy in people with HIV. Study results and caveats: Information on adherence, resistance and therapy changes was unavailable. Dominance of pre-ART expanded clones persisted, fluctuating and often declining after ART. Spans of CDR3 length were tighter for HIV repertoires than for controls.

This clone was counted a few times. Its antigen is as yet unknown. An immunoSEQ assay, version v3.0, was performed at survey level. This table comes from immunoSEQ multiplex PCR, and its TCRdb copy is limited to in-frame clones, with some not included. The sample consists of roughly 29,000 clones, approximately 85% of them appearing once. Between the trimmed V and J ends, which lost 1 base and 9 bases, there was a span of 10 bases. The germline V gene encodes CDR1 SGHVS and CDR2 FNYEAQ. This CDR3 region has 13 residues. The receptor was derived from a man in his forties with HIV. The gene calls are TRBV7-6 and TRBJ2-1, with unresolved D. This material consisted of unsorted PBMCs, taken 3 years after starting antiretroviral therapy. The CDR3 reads CASSLGLVPEQFF. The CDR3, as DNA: TGTGCCAGCAGCTTAGGTCTAGTCCCTGAGCAGTTCTTC. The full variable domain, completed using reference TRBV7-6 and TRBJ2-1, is GAGVSQSPRYKVTKRGQDVALRCDPISGHVSLYWYRQALGQGPEFLTYFNYEAQQDKSGLPNDRFSAERPEGSISTLTIQRTEQRDSAMYRCASSLGLVPEQFFGPGTRLTVL.